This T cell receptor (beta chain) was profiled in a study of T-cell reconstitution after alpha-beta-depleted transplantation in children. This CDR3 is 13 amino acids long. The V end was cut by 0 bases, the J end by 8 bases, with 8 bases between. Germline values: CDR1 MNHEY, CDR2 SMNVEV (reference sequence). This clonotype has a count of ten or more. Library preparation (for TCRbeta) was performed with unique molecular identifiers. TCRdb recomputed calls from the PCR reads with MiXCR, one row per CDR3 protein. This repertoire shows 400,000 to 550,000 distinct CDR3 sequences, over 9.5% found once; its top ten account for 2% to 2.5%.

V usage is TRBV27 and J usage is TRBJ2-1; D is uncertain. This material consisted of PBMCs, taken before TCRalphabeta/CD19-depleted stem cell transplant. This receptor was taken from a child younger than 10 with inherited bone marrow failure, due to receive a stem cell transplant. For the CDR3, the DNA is TGTGCCAGCAGTTTATCTCGAGGCCATGAGCAGTTCTTC. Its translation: CASSLSRGHEQFF.